Listed here are 31 T cell receptor beta chains from one sample, sequenced in a study of cytomegalovirus exposure and HLA in healthy donors. 60 Vbeta and 13 Jbeta primers were used in PCR. This table comes from immunoSEQ multiplex PCR, and its TCRdb copy is limited to in-frame clones, with some not included. The sample contains over 150,000 clones, 65% to 80% of which appear only once. The sample was PBMCs. The receptors stem from a man in his late teens or twenties in good health and CMV-seronegative.

The rearrangement uses TRBV7-9 and TRBJ2-3; D remains unclear. This CDR3 contains 13 residues. Germline V gene sequence: CDR1 SEHNR, CDR2 FQNEAQ (reference sequence). Trimming left V 4 bases short and J 5 bases short, with 10 bases between. The CDR3 DNA is TGTGCCAGCAGCTCTCCCTACGTAGATACGCAGTATTTT. Translation: CASSSPYVDTQYF.

This clone was observed a few times. V and J are TRBV5-8 and TRBJ2-2; TRBD2 is a possible D gene (5 bases). V was cut by 1 base and J by 0 bases, with 10 bases left in between. From germline, CDR1 is SGHTS and CDR2 YDEGEE. The CDR3 has 16 residues. The CDR3 reads CASSLYVTTNTGELFF. DNA for the CDR3: TGTGCCAGCAGCTTGTATGTGACTACGAACACCGGGGAGCTGTTTTTT.

The chain is built from TRBV2 and TRBJ2-2; D is possibly TRBD1 (5 bases). CDR3 length equals 15 residues. Trimming cost V 6 bases and J 6 bases, with 17 bases left between them. Germline values: CDR1 SNHLY, CDR2 FYNNEI. CDR3 nucleotides: TGTGCCAGCAGCCAGGGCCGGTACGGCTCCGGGGAGCTGTTTTTT. Its translation: CASSQGRYGSGELFF.

The rearrangement joins TRBV5-1 to TRBJ2-3; weak D call: TRBD1 (5 bases). Trimming took 1 base from V and 0 from J, leaving 9 bases between them. The CDR3 contains 15 residues. The germline CDR1 and CDR2 sequences are SGHRS and YFSETQ. CDR3 nucleotides: TGCGCCAGCAGCTTGACAGGCCTTAGCACAGATACGCAGTATTTT. The encoded protein is CASSLTGLSTDTQYF.

As for this clone: Other DNA sequences in the sample encode the same CDR3. This chain joins TRBV10-3 and TRBJ1-2, with D perhaps TRBD1 (6 bases). There are 13 residues in the CDR3. V shed 2 bases and J shed 5 bases, with 9 bases lying between them. CDR1 is ENHRY and CDR2 is SYGVKD in the germline V gene. CDR3 nucleotide sequence: TGTGCCATCAGTGAGGGGGGGGCGTATGGCTACACCTTC. Its protein product is CAISEGGAYGYTF.

This clone has just one count. The V gene is TRBV7-2, the J gene TRBJ2-1; 7 bases are shared with TRBD2. Germline V gene lookup returns CDR1 SGHTA and CDR2 FQGNSA. This CDR3 spans 15 amino acids. Trimming removed 5 bases from V and 10 bases from J; junction bases left unmatched: 14. The CDR3 region is CASSPLGRGRKEQFF. CDR3 DNA sequence: TGTGCCAGCAGCCCGTTGGGGCGGGGGAGAAAGGAGCAGTTCTTC.

This clone was counted a few times. The chain has TRBV9 and TRBJ2-5; D is perhaps TRBD2 (5 bases). This CDR3 is built from 16 residues. CDR1 is SGDLS and CDR2 is YYNGEE in the germline V gene. The V gene lost 1 base and the J gene lost 5 bases, with 18 bases spanning the gap. CDR3 residues: CASSVSQGFSGETQYF. The CDR3 DNA follows: TGTGCCAGCAGCGTATCCCAAGGATTTTCGGGGGAGACCCAGTACTTC.

The CDR3 nucleotides read TGTGCCAGCTCACCGGGACAGGGCGGCCCCTACGAGCAGTACGTC. This sequence encodes CASSPGQGGPYEQYV. The rearrangement uses TRBV18 and TRBJ2-7, with 9 bases aligning to TRBD1. The germline V gene encodes CDR1 KGHSH and CDR2 LQKENI. The V and J ends lost 3 bases and 2 bases, in that order; junction bases with no gene match: 5. The length of the CDR3 is 15 residues.

V gene TRBV11-2 combines with J gene TRBJ2-2, with D perhaps TRBD2 (5 bases). Germline loops: CDR1 SGHAT, CDR2 FQNNGV. This CDR3 region has 15 residues. With 5 bases removed from V and 1 base from J, the gap between germline ends came to 11 bases. The CDR3 loop is CASSPGLLNTGELFF. CDR3 sequence (DNA): TGTGCCAGCAGCCCCGGACTGCTGAACACCGGGGAGCTGTTTTTT.

V gene TRBV28 combines with J gene TRBJ1-4, with 7 bases matching TRBD1. Germline trimming cut 7 bases from V and 4 bases from J; bases unmatched to any gene: 18. CDR3 length equals 18 residues. Germline assignment: CDR1 MDHEN and CDR2 SYDVKM. The DNA of the CDR3 is TGTGCCAGCACCACTAAGCAGGGATTGGGGACAGTTAATGAAAAACTGTTTTTT. Translation gives CASTTKQGLGTVNEKLFF.

This sequence joins TRBV7-2 and TRBJ1-2; 7 positions match TRBD1. Germline lookup yields CDR1 SGHTA and CDR2 FQGNSA. The V gene end was trimmed by 5 bases and the J gene end by 7 bases; junction bases not matched to a gene: 13. The CDR3 spans 15 residues. The CDR3 coding sequence is TGTGCCAGCAGCACAGCGACAGGGCGATTCACTGGCTACACCTTC. Its translation is CASSTATGRFTGYTF.

The genes are TRBV6-1 and TRBJ1-3; 10 bases map to TRBD1. The CDR3 covers 15 residues. Germline assignment: CDR1 MNHNS and CDR2 SASEGT. The CDR3, as DNA: TGTACCATCAGACAGGGGGCTGCCTCTGGAAACACCATATATTTT. Amino acid sequence: CTIRQGAASGNTIYF.

The chain recombines TRBV7-2 with TRBJ2-3; D is possibly TRBD2 (6 bases). The CDR3 has 16 residues. Germline lookup yields CDR1 SGHTA and CDR2 FQGNSA. The V and J ends lost 1 base and 5 bases respectively, with 16 bases between them. The CDR3 coding sequence is TGTGCCAGCAGCTTAGTCTTGTCGGAGGGAATAGATACGCAGTATTTT. Encoded protein: CASSLVLSEGIDTQYF.

The chain carries TRBV6-5 and TRBJ2-5, with 7 bases matching TRBD2. Germline assignment: CDR1 MNHEY and CDR2 SVGAGI. V lost 2 bases to trimming and J lost 0 bases; unmatched junction nucleotides: 6. The CDR3 covers 16 residues. CDR3 nucleotide sequence: TGTGCCAGCAGTTACAGGGCGGGGGAGTACCAAGAGACCCAGTACTTC. Its protein product is CASSYRAGEYQETQYF.

The chain has TRBV7-6 and TRBJ1-1; TRBD1 agrees at 7 bases. The CDR3 is made up of 15 amino acids. V dropped 5 bases and J dropped 0; count of bases not matched to a gene: 6. Germline values: CDR1 SGHVS, CDR2 FNYEAQ. The CDR3 is CASSLQGPMNTEAFF. CDR3 coding DNA: TGTGCCAGCAGCCTACAGGGGCCAATGAACACTGAAGCTTTCTTT.

The chain is built from TRBV6-1 and TRBJ1-2, with no clear D. Trimming took 1 base from V and 8 from J, leaving 20 bases between them. CDR1 MNHNS and CDR2 SASEGT come from the germline V gene. The CDR3 sequence is 16 residues long. The CDR3 is CASSEGRAVTPGGYTF. The CDR3 bases are TGTGCCAGCAGTGAAGGGAGGGCAGTCACCCCCGGGGGCTACACCTTC.

The rearrangement links TRBV13 to TRBJ1-5, with a weak D call TRBD1 (5 bases). The CDR3 has 17 amino acids. Germline-derived CDR1 and CDR2 are PRHDT and FYEKMQ (reference sequence). The ends were cut back, 0 bases at V and 8 bases at J, with 20 bases in the middle. CDR3 nucleotides: TGTGCCAGCAGCTTAGGCCTAAAAGGGGCCCCAGGGAAGCCCCAGCATTTT. Its translation is CASSLGLKGAPGKPQHF.

The chain joins TRBV5-1 to TRBJ2-5; possibly TRBD1 for D (6 bases). The V and J ends lost 1 base and 0 bases respectively, with 7 bases between them. Germline V gene data show CDR1 as SGHRS and CDR2 as YFSETQ. This CDR3 spans 14 amino acids. For the CDR3, the DNA is TGCGCCAGCAGCTTGACAGGGTACCAAGAGACCCAGTACTTC. This gives the protein CASSLTGYQETQYF.

The V gene is TRBV4-1, the J gene TRBJ1-4; tentative D call: TRBD1 (6 bases). The germline gives CDR1 MGHRA, CDR2 YSYEKL. This CDR3 spans 16 amino acids. V lost 1 base to trimming and J lost 6 bases, with 15 bases between them. The CDR3 DNA is TGCGCCAGCAGCCAAGTAAGCAACAGGGCTTATGAAAAACTGTTTTTT. This translates into CASSQVSNRAYEKLFF.

The J gene is TRBJ2-7, the V gene TRBV13; 8 nucleotides align to TRBD2. The germline gives CDR1 PRHDT, CDR2 FYEKMQ (reference sequence). Unmatched junction bases numbered 5, after V lost 5 bases and J lost 5 bases. The CDR3 covers 13 residues. The CDR3 DNA follows: TGTGCCAGCAGCCCCGGGGGGGCCAACGAGCAGTACTTC. As protein: CASSPGGANEQYF. The full variable domain, with the rest looked up from reference TRBV13 and TRBJ2-7, is AAGVIQSPRHLIKEKRETATLKCYPIPRHDTVYWYQQGPGQDPQFLISFYEKMQSDKGSIPDRFSAQQFSDYHSELNMSSLELGDSALYFCASSPGGANEQYFGPGTRLTVT.

The chain employs TRBV6-1 and TRBJ1-5; possibly TRBD1 for D (6 bases). The CDR3 runs to 15 residues. The germline V gene has CDR1 MNHNS and CDR2 SASEGT. Trimming stripped 1 base from V and 2 bases from J, with 9 bases between. CDR3 sequence reads: CASSEGAGGNQPQHF. The DNA of the CDR3 is TGTGCCAGCAGTGAAGGGGCAGGGGGCAATCAGCCCCAGCATTTT.

The chain's CDR3 is CASSPQLGQGGEQYF. CDR3 bases: TGTGCCAGCTCACCGCAATTGGGACAGGGGGGCGAGCAGTACTTC. The V gene is TRBV18, the J gene TRBJ2-7; 11 bases line up with TRBD1. The CDR3 runs 15 residues. J gave up 6 bases and V 3 bases, and 7 bases lay outside the gene matches. Germline CDR1 is KGHSH and CDR2 is LQKENI.

The CDR3 protein is CASSSLRGAGGIDTQYF. In nucleotides, the CDR3 is TGCGCCAGCAGCTCCCTAAGGGGAGCGGGGGGTATAGATACGCAGTATTTT. The rearrangement joins TRBV5-1 to TRBJ2-3, with 9 bases aligning to TRBD2. CDR3 length: 17 amino acids. V trimming: 3 bases; J trimming: 5 bases; junction bases outside the gene matches: 13. Germline CDR1 is SGHRS and CDR2 is YFSETQ.

This clone was picked up one time. The chain is built from TRBV6-5 and TRBJ2-7; 10 bases match TRBD1. J was trimmed by 4 bases and V by 2 bases; bases with no gene match: 8. Germline-derived CDR1 and CDR2 are MNHEY and SVGAGI. CDR3 size: 16 residues. The CDR3 sequence: CASSYALTGGAYEQYF. CDR3 sequence (DNA): TGTGCCAGCAGTTACGCTCTGACAGGGGGCGCGTACGAGCAGTACTTC.

The chain links TRBV7-2 to TRBJ2-7; the match to TRBD1 covers 7 bases. V shed 3 bases, J shed 6 bases, and the junction held 5 bases outside the gene matches. In germline, CDR1 is SGHTA, CDR2 FQGNSA. This CDR3 spans 13 amino acids. The CDR3 spells CASSFRDRGEQYF. The CDR3, as DNA: TGTGCCAGCAGCTTCCGGGACAGAGGCGAGCAGTACTTC.

Only a few counts were recorded for this clone. The gene calls are TRBV5-5 and TRBJ2-7; 10 bases fit TRBD1. The CDR3 sequence is 14 residues long. Per germline, CDR1 SGHKS and CDR2 YYEKEE (reference sequence). V lost 0 bases to trimming and J lost 10 bases; unmatched junction nucleotides: 7. DNA for the CDR3: TGTGCCAGCAGCTTGGGACAGGGGGCGAGGGGTCAGTACGTC. Translated: CASSLGQGARGQYV.

The chain's CDR3 is CASSSNRGRGEQYF. In DNA form, the CDR3 reads TGTGCCAGCAGTTCAAACAGGGGGCGGGGGGAGCAGTACTTC. The chain uses TRBV6-6 and TRBJ2-5; TRBD1 might be the D (9 bases). Germline V CDR1 and CDR2: MNHNY, SVGAGI (reference sequence). The length of the CDR3 is 14 residues. Trimming shortened V by 4 bases and J by 11 bases, and 20 bases separated the two germline ends.

V is TRBV30 and J is TRBJ2-7, with a weak D call TRBD1 (7 bases). The CDR3 spans 11 residues. V was pared by 2 bases and J by 6 bases, with 8 bases between. CDR1 is GTSNPN, CDR2 SVGIG, per germline (reference sequence). DNA for the CDR3: TGTGCCTGGAGTCAGGGGGGCGAGCAGTACTTC. This codes for CAWSQGGEQYF.

The chain joins TRBV5-1 to TRBJ1-1, with D perhaps TRBD1 (6 bases). Looked up from germline, CDR1 is SGHRS and CDR2 is YFSETQ. Deletions cut 2 bases from V and 7 bases from J, with 18 bases between. This CDR3 region has 15 residues. CDR3 sequence: CASSFSGATGSEAFF. The CDR3 region has the DNA TGCGCCAGCAGCTTTTCAGGGGCCACTGGAAGTGAAGCTTTCTTT.

V is TRBV5-6 and J is TRBJ2-5, with D hard to call. This CDR3 region has 12 residues. Germline lookup yields CDR1 SGHDT and CDR2 YYEEEE. V gave up 3 bases and J gave up 3 bases, with 6 bases separating them. The CDR3 here is CASSYNKETQYF. In DNA, the CDR3 is TGTGCCAGCAGCTACAATAAAGAGACCCAGTACTTC.

This clone was seen a handful of times. The genes are TRBV7-9 and TRBJ1-2; 8 nucleotides align to TRBD1. CDR3 length: 14 residues. Trimming at V came to 0 bases and at J to 6 bases, leaving 3 bases not matched to a gene. The V gene's germline CDR1 is SEHNR and CDR2 FQNEAQ (reference sequence). CDR3 protein: CASSLALTGDGYTF. Here the CDR3 DNA reads TGTGCCAGCAGCTTAGCGTTGACAGGGGATGGCTACACCTTC.